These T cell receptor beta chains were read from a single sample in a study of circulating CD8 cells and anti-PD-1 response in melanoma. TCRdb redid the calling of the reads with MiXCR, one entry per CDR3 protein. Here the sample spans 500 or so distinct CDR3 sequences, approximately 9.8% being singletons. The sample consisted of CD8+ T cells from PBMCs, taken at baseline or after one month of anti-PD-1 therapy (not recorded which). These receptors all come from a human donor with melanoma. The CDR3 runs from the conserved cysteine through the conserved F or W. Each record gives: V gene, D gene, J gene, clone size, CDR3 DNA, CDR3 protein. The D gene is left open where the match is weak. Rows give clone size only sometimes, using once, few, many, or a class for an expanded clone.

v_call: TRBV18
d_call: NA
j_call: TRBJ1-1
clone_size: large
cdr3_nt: TGTGCCAGCTCACCAGAGGGATTGGGAAGGGTCACTGAAGCTTTCTTT
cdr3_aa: CASSPEGLGRVTEAFF

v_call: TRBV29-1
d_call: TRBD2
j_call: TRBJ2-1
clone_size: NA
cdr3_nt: TGCAGCGTTGAGCAAGCGGGGGGGCTTGATGAGCAGTTCTTC
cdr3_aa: CSVEQAGGLDEQFF

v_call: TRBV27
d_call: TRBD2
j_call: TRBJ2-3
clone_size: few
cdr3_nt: TGTGCCAGCAGCGATAGCGGGGCAGCTAGCACAGATACGCAGTATTTT
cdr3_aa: CASSDSGAASTDTQYF

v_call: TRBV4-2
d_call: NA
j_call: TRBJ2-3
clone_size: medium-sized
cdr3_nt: TGTGCCAGCAGCCCCCGGGGGACAGATACGCAGTATTTT
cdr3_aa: CASSPRGTDTQYF

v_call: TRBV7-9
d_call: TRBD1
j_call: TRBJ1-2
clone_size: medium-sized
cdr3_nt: TGTGCCAGCAGCTCACCGGGACAGGAGAACTATGGCTACACCTTC
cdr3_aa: CASSSPGQENYGYTF

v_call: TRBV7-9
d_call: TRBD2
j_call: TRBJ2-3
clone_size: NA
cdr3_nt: TGTGCCAGCAGTCAAGGGACTAGAGGGGGATCCACAGATACGCAGTATTTT
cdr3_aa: CASSQGTRGGSTDTQYF

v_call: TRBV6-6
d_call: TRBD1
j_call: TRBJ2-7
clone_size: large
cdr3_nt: TGTGCCAGCAGCCCGGGGACAGAACTCTACGAGCAGTACTTC
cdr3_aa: CASSPGTELYEQYF

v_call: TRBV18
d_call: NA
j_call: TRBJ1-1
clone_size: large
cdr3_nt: TGTGCCAGCTCACCAGGCGAGACCGGCAGGAACACTGAAGCTTTCTTT
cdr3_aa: CASSPGETGRNTEAFF

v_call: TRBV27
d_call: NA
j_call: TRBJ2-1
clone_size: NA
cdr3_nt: TGTGCCAGCAGCGTTGGCTCAAGCTCCTACAATGGGCAGTTCTTC
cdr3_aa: CASSVGSSSYNGQFF

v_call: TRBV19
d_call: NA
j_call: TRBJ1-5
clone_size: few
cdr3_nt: TGTGCCAGTAGTCCGGGTAGTACTCAGCCCCAGCATTTT
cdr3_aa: CASSPGSTQPQHF

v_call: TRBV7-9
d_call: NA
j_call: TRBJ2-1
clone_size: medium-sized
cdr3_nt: TGTGCCAGCAGCCACAGGGAAGGGTCCTACAATGAGCAGTTCTTC
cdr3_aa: CASSHREGSYNEQFF

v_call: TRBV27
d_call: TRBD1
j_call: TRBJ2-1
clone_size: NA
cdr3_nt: TGTGCCAGCACCCTGACAGGGCCCAACAATGAGCAGTTCTTC
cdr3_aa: CASTLTGPNNEQFF

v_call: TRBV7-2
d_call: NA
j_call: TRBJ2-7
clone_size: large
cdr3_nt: TGTGCCAGCAGCTTCCCGCCAGGTACCTACGAGCAGTACTTC
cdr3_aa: CASSFPPGTYEQYF

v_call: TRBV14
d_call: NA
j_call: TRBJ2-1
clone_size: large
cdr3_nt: TGTGCCAGCAGCCCGACCCTACGGGGTGAGCAGTTCTTC
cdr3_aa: CASSPTLRGEQFF

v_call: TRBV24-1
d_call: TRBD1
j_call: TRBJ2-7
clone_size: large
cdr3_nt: TGTGCCACCAGTGGAAGTACGGGACAGGGAAACTACGAGCAGTACTTC
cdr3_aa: CATSGSTGQGNYEQYF

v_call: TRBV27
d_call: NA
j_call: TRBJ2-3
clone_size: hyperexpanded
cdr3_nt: TGTGCCAGCAGTTTTGAGTTAGAAAGCACAGATACGCAGTATTTT
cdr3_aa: CASSFELESTDTQYF

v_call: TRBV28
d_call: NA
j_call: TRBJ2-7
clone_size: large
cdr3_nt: TGTGCCAGCAGTCCTCTTGACCTGGGGGTTTCCTACGAGCAGTACTTC
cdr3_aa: CASSPLDLGVSYEQYF

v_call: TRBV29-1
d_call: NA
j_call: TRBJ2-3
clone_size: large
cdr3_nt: TGCAGCGTTGAAAACGACGGGTCGAGCACAGATACGCAGTATTTT
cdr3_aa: CSVENDGSSTDTQYF

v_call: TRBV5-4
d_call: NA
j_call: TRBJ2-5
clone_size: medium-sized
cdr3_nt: TGTGCCAGCAGCTTCGGGGTCCGGAGGGAGACCCAGTACTTC
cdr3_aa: CASSFGVRRETQYF

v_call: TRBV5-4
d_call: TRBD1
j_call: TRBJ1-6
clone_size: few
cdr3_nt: TGTGCCAGCAGCCCACCTGGGTCCGGGACAGCCAATTCACCCCTCCACTTT
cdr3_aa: CASSPPGSGTANSPLHF

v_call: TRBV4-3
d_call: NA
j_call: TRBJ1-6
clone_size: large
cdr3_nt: TGCGCCAGCAGCCAAGATGAAAGGGACCAATCACCCCTCCACTTT
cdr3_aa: CASSQDERDQSPLHF

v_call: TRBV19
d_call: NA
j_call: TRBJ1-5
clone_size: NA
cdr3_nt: TGTGCCAGTAGTCCGAGTAGTACTCAGCCCCAGCATTTT
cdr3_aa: CASSPSSTQPQHF

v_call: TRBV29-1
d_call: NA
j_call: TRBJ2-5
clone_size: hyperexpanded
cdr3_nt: TGCAGCGTTGTGTTTGGGGGGTGGTTAGAGACCCAGTACTTC
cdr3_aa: CSVVFGGWLETQYF

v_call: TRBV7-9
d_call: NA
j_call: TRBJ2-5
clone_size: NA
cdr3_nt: TGTGCCAGCAGCCCCTGGGGCCGGGACTCCCAAGAGGCCCAGTACTTC
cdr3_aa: CASSPWGRDSQEAQYF

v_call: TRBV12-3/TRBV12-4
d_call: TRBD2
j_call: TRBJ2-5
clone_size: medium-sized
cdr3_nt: TGTGCCAGCAGTTTCCTAGCGGGGGGGCAAGAGACCCAGTACTTC
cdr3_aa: CASSFLAGGQETQYF

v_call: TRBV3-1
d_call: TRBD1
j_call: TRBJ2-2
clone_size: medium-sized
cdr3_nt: TGTGCCAGCCTGGGACAGGGAATTAACACCGGGGAGCTGTTTTTT
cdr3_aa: CASLGQGINTGELFF

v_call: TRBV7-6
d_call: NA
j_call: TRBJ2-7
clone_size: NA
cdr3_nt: TGTGCCAGCAGCTCCCCGGGGGACTCCTACGAGCAGTACTTC
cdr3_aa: CASSSPGDSYEQYF

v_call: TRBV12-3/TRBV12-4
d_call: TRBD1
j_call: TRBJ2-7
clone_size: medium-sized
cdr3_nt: TGTGCCAGCAGTTCGTGGAGTGATGGGACAGGGGGCGAGCAGTACTTC
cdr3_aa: CASSSWSDGTGGEQYF

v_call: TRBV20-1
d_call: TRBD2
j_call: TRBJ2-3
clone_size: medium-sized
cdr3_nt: TGCAGTGCTGTAGGACTAGCGGGGATGGGTACAGATACGCAGTATTTT
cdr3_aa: CSAVGLAGMGTDTQYF

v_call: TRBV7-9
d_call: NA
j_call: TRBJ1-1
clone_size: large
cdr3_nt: TGTGCCAGCAGCGAGGAAATAAGGGCGCTTGAAGCTTTCTTT
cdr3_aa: CASSEEIRALEAFF

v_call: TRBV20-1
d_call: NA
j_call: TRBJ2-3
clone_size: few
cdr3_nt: TGCAGTGCTAGAGACGGGGGGCGCACAGATACGCAGTATTTT
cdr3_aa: CSARDGGRTDTQYF

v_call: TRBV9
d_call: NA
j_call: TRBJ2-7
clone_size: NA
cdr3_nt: TGTGCCAGCGCGCCGGGAACTCACGTGGTCGAGCAGTACTTC
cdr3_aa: CASAPGTHVVEQYF

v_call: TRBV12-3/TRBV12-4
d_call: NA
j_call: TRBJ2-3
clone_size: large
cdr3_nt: TGTGCCAGCAGTTTTGCCCGAACAGATACGCAGTATTTT
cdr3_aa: CASSFARTDTQYF

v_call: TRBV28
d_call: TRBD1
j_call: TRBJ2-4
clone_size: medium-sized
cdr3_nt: TGTGCCAGCAGTCTAGAGACAGGGGTAAACATTCAGTACTTC
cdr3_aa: CASSLETGVNIQYF

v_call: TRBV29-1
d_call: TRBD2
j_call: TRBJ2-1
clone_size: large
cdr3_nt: TGCAGCGTTGTTGGACTAGCGGACAATGAGCAGTTCTTC
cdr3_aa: CSVVGLADNEQFF

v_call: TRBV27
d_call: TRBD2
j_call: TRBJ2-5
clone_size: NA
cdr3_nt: TGTGCCAGTACGGCGGGGGGGCCCGGAGGGACCCAGTACTTC
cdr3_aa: CASTAGGPGGTQYF

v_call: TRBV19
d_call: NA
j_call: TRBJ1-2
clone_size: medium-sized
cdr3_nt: TGTGCCAGTAGTTTCGGGGCTGGGCGTGACTACACCTTC
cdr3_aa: CASSFGAGRDYTF

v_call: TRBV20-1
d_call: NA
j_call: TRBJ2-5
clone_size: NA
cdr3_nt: TGCAGTGCTAGGGAGTTCCCCGGGGAGTACCAAGAGACCCAGTACTTC
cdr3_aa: CSAREFPGEYQETQYF

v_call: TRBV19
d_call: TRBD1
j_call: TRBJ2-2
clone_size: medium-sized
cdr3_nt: TGTGCCAGTAGTACGTGGACAGGGAGCGACACCGGGGAGCTGTTTTTT
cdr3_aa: CASSTWTGSDTGELFF

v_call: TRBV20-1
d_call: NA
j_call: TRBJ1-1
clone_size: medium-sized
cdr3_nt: TGCAGTGCCCCACCGGGGATGAACACTGAAGCTTTCTTT
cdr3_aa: CSAPPGMNTEAFF

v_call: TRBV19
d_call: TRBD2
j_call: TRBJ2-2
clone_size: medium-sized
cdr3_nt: TGTGCCAGTAGTATCTCGCCGAGCGGGGGGAACACCGGGGAGCTGTTTTTT
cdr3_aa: CASSISPSGGNTGELFF

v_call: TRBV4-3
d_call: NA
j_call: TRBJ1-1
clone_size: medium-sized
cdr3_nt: TGCGCCAGCAGCCGCGGGCAGTCGGCTTTCTTT
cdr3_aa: CASSRGQSAFF